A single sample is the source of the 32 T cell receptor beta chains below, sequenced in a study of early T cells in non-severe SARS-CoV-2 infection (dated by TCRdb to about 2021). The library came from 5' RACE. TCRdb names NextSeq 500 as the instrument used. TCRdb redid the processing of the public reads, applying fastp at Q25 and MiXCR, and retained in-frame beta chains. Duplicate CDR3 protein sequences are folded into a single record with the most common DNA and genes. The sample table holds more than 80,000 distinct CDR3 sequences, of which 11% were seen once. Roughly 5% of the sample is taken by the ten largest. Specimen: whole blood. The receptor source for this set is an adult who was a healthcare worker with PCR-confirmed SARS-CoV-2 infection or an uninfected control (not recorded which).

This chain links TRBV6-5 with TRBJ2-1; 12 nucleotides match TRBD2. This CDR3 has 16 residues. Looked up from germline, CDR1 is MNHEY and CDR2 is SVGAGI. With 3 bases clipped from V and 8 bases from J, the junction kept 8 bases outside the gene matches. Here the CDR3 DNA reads TGTGCCAGCAGTTATCGGACTAGCGGGATCTCGGATGAGCAGTTCTTC. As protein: CASSYRTSGISDEQFF.

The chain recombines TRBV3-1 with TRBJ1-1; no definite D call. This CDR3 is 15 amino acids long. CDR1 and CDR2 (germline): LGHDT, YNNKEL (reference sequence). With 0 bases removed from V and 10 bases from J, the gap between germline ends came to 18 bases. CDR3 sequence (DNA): TGTGCCAGCAGCCAAGATGGTTTTTCCCGAACGGGAGCTTTCTTT. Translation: CASSQDGFSRTGAFF.

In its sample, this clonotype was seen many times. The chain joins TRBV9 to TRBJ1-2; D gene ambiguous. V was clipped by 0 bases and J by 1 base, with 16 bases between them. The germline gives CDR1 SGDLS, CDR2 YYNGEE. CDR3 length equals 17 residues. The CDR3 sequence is CASSVGEGPGRNYGYTF. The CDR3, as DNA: TGTGCCAGCAGCGTAGGCGAAGGACCCGGACGTAACTATGGCTACACCTTC.

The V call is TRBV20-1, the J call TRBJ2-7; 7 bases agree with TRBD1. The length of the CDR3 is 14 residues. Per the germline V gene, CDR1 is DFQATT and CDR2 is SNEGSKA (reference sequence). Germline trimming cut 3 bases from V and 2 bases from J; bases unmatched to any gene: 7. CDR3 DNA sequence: TGCAGTGCTAGGACAGGGAGAACGACCTACGAGCAGTACTTC. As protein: CSARTGRTTYEQYF.

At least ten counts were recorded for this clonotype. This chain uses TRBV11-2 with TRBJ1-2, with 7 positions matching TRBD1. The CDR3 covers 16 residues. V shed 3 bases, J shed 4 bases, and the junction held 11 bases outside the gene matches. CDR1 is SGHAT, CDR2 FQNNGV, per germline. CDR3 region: CASSLLAGTDFYGYTF. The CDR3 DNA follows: TGTGCCAGCAGCTTGCTTGCCGGGACAGACTTCTATGGCTACACCTTC.

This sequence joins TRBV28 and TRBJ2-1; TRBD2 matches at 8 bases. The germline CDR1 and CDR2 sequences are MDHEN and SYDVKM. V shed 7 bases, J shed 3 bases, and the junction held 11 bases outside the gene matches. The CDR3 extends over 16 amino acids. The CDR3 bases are TGTGCCAGCAAAACCCTACTAGCGGAAAACTACAATGAGCAGTTCTTC. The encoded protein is CASKTLLAENYNEQFF.

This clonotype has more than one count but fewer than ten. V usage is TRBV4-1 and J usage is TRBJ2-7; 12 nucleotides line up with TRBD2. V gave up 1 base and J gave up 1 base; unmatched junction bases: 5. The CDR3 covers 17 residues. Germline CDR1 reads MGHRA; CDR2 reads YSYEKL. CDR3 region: CASSQGLAGATSYEQYF. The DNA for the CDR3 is TGCGCCAGCAGCCAAGGACTAGCGGGGGCCACTTCCTACGAGCAGTACTTC.

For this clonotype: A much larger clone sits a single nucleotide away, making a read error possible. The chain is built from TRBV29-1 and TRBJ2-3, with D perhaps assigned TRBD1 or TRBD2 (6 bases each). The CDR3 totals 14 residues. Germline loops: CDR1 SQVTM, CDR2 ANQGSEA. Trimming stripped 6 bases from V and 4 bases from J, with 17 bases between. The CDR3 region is CSVEGGSSSDTQYF. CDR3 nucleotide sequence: TGCAGCGTCGAGGGGGGATCTAGCTCAGATACGCAGTATTTT.

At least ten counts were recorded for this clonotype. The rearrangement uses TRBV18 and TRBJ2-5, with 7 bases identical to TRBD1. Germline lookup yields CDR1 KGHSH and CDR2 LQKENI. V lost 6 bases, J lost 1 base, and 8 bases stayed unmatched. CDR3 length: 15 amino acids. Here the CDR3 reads CASSPRDRIQETQYF. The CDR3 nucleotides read TGTGCCAGCTCCCCCAGGGACAGAATCCAAGAGACCCAGTACTTC.

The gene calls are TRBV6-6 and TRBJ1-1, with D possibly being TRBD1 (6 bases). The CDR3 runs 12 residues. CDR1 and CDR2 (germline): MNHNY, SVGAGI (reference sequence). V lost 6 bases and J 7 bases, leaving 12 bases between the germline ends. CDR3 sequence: CASSDRTLEAFF. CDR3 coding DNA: TGTGCCAGCAGCGACAGGACTCTTGAAGCTTTCTTT.

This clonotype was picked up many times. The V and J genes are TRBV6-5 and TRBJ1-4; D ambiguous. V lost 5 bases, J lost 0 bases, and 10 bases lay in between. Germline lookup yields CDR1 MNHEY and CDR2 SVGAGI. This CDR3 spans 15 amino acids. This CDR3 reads CASSSRRATNEKLFF. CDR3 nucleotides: TGTGCCAGCAGTAGCCGCCGGGCAACTAATGAAAAACTGTTTTTT.

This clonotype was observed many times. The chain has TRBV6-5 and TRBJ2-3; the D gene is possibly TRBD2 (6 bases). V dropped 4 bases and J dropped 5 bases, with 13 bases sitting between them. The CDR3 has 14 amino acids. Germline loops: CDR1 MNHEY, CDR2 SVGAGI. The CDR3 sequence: CASSFLAVGDTQYF. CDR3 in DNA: TGTGCCAGCAGTTTCTTAGCGGTCGGAGATACGCAGTATTTT.

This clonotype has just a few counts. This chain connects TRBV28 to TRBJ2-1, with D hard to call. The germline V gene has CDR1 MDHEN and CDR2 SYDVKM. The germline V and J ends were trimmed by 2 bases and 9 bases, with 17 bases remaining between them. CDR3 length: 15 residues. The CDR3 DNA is TGTGCCAGCAGTTTAACGGGCACACCGAGGAGTGAGCAGTTCTTC. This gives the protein CASSLTGTPRSEQFF.

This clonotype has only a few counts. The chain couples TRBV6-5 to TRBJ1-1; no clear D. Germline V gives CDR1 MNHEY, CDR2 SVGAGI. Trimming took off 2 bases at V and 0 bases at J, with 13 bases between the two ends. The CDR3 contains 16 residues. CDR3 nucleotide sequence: TGTGCCAGCAGTTACAGAGGCAGGTTCATGAACACTGAAGCTTTCTTT. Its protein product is CASSYRGRFMNTEAFF.

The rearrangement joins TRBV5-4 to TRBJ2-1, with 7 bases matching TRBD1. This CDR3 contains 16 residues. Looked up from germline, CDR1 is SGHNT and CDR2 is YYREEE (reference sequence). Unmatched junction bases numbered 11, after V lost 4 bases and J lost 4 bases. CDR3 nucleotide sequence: TGTGCCAGCAGCCAAAAGAAGGGGGCGCGATACAATGAGCAGTTCTTC. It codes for CASSQKKGARYNEQFF.

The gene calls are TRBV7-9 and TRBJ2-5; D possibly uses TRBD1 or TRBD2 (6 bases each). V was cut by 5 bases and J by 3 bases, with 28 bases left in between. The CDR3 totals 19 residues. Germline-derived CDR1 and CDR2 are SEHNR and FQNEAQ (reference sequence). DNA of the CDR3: TGTGCCAGCAGCCCCATACCCAAGCACGGGGGCCCACCTGAAGAGACCCAGTACTTC. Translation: CASSPIPKHGGPPEETQYF.

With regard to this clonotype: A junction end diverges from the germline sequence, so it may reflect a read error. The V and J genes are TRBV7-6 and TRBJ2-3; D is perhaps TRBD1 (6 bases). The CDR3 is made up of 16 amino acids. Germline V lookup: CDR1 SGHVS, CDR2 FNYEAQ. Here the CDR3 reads CVSSLVGAGVTDTQYF. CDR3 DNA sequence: TGTGTCAGCAGCTTAGTGGGGGCAGGAGTCACAGATACGCAGTATTTT.

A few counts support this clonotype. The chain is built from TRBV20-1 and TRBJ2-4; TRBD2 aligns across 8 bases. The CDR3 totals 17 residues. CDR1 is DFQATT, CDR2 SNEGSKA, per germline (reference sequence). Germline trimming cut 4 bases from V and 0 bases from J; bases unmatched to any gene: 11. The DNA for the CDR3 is TGCAGTGCTAAACCGAAGTTCCTAGCGGGAGCCAAAAACATTCAGTACTTC. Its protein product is CSAKPKFLAGAKNIQYF.

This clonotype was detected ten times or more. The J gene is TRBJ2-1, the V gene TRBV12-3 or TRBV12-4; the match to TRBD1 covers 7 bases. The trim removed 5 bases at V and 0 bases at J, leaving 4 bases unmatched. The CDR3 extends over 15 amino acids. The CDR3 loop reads CASSPRDSSYNEQFF. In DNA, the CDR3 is TGTGCCAGCAGTCCACGGGACAGCTCCTACAATGAGCAGTTCTTC.

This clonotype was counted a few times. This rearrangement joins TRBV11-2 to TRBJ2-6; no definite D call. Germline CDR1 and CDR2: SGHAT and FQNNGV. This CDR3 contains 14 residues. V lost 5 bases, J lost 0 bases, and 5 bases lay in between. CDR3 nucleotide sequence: TGTGCCAGCAGCCCCTTCTCTGGGGCCAACGTCCTGACTTTC. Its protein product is CASSPFSGANVLTF. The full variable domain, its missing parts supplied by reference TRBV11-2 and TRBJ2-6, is EAGVAQSPRYKIIEKRQSVAFWCNPISGHATLYWYQQILGQGPKLLIQFQNNGVVDDSQLPKDRFSAERLKGVDSTLKIQPAKLEDSAVYLCASSPFSGANVLTFGAGSRLTVL.

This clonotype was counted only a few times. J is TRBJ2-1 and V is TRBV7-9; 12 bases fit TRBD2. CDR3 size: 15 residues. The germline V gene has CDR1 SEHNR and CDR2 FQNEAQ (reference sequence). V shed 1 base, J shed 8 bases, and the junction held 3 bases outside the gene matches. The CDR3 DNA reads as TGTGCCAGCAGCTTAGGACTAGCGGGAGAAGATGAGCAGTTCTTC. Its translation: CASSLGLAGEDEQFF.

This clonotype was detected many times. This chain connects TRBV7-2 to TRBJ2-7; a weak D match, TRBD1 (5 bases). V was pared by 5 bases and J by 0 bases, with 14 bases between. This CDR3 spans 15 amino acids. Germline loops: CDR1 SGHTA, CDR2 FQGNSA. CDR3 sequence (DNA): TGTGCCAGCAGCCTGCCTTCGACAGCCTCCTACGAGCAGTACTTC. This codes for CASSLPSTASYEQYF.

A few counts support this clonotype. For the CDR3, the DNA is TGCAGCGTTAGGGGAGGGACGACCCAACACCAACATACGCAGTATTTT. It translates to CSVRGGTTQHQHTQYF. V is TRBV29-1 and J is TRBJ2-3, with TRBD2 matching over 7 bases. This CDR3 comprises 16 residues. Germline V gives CDR1 SQVTM, CDR2 ANQGSEA. V was pared by 5 bases and J by 7 bases, with 18 bases of the junction left unmatched.

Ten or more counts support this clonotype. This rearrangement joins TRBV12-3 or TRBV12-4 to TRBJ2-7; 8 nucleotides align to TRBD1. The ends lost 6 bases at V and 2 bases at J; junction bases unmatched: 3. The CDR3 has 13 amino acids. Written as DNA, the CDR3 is TGTGCCAGCAGCCGGGACAGGACCTACGAGCAGTACTTC. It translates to CASSRDRTYEQYF.

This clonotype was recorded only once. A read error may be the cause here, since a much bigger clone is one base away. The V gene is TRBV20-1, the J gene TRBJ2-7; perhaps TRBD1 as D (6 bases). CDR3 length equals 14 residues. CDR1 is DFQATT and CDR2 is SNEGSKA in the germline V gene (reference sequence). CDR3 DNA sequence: TGCAGTGCTGGAGATGGACAGAAGTTCTACGAGCAGTACTTC. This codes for CSAGDGQKFYEQYF.

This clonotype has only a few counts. The CDR3 region is CASSAGGLSYNEQFF. In nucleotides, the CDR3 is TGTGCCAGCAGCGCGGGGGGGCTCTCCTACAATGAGCAGTTCTTC. This chain links TRBV7-2 with TRBJ2-1; 9 bases align to TRBD2. The J segment lost 0 bases and the V segment lost 5 bases, leaving 2 bases of the junction unmatched. Per germline, CDR1 SGHTA and CDR2 FQGNSA. The CDR3 is 15 amino acids.

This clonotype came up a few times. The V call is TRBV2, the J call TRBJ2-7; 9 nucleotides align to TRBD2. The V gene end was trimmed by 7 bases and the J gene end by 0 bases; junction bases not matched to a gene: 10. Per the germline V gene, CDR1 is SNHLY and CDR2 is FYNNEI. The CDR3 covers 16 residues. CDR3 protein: CASNRLAGTSSYEQYF. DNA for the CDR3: TGTGCCAGCAATCGGCTAGCGGGGACGAGCTCCTACGAGCAGTACTTC.

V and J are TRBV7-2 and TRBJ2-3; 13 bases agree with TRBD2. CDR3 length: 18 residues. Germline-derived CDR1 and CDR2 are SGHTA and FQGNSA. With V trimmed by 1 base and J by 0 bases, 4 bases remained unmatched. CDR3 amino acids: CASSLEGTSGTSTDTQYF. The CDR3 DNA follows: TGTGCCAGCAGCTTAGAAGGGACTAGCGGGACTAGCACAGATACGCAGTATTTT.

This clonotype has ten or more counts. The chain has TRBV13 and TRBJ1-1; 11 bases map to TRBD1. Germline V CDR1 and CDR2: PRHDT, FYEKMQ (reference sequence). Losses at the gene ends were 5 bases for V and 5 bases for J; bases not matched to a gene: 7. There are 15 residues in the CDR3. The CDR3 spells CASSQPGQGVTEAFF. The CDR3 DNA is TGTGCCAGCAGCCAACCGGGACAGGGGGTAACTGAAGCTTTCTTT.

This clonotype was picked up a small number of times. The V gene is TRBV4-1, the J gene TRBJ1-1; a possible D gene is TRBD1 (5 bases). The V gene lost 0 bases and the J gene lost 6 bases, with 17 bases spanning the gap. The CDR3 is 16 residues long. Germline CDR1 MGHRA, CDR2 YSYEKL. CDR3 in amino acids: CASSQDRTTRVPEAFF. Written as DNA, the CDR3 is TGCGCCAGCAGCCAAGATCGGACAACGCGAGTCCCTGAAGCTTTCTTT.

In DNA form, the CDR3 reads TGTGCCTGGAGACCCAGGGTGGGGGGATACACTGAAGCTTTCTTT. Its translation: CAWRPRVGGYTEAFF. V and J are TRBV30 and TRBJ1-1, with D perhaps matching TRBD1 (5 bases). Per germline, CDR1 GTSNPN and CDR2 SVGIG (reference sequence). This CDR3 is built from 15 residues. V gave up 3 bases and J gave up 3 bases, with 17 bases separating them.

The CDR3 sequence: CASSLEGQGLEAFF. The DNA for the CDR3 is TGCGCCAGCAGCTTGGAGGGACAGGGCCTTGAAGCTTTCTTT. The gene calls are TRBV5-1 and TRBJ1-1; 9 bases fit TRBD1. The V gene's germline CDR1 is SGHRS and CDR2 YFSETQ. The CDR3 runs 14 residues. With V trimmed by 0 bases and J by 7 bases, 4 bases remained unmatched.